This entry lists 4 T cell receptor beta chains sequenced from one sample in a study of T cell responses to AZD1222 COVID-19 vaccine (dated by TCRdb to the early 2020s). Sample time point, as interpreted from the label and publication: about 28 days (+/-7) after the second vaccine dose. The library relied on the immunoSEQ multiplex PCR assay. TCRdb holds this immuneACCESS table with in-frame rearrangements only. Some clones are missing; in checked studies, unresolved V genes explain under half, and the rest has no known cause. The sample table records roughly 150,000 clones; over 70% of these occur just once. Of the sample, 8% to 10% falls within the top ten clones. This specimen consisted of peripheral blood, obtained 28 days after the second AZD1222 dose. All receptors derive from an adult who received the AZD1222 COVID-19 vaccine.

The CDR3, as DNA: TGCGCCAGCAGCTGGACAGTCGACGGGACCCAGTACTTC. Translated: CASSWTVDGTQYF. The gene calls are TRBV5-1 and TRBJ2-5; D is perhaps TRBD1 (6 bases). Trimming removed 3 bases from V and 7 bases from J, with 13 bases in between. The CDR3 runs 13 residues. CDR1 is SGHRS, CDR2 YFSETQ, per germline. The variable domain in full, completed from reference TRBV5-1 and TRBJ2-5, reads KAGVTQTPRYLIKTRGQQVTLSCSPISGHRSVSWYQQTPGQGLQFLFEYFSETQRNKGNFPGRFSGRQFSNSRSEMNVSTLELGDSALYLCASSWTVDGTQYFGPGTRLLVL.

This rearrangement joins TRBV6-5 to TRBJ1-6; 11 positions agree with TRBD1. V trimming: 6 bases; J trimming: 9 bases; junction bases outside the gene matches: 7. The CDR3 runs to 15 residues. Germline V CDR1 and CDR2: MNHEY, SVGAGI. CDR3 residues: CASSGPGQGVSPLHF. The CDR3 DNA reads as TGTGCCAGCAGCGGACCGGGACAGGGGGTTTCACCCCTCCACTTT.

V is TRBV19 and J is TRBJ1-5; TRBD1 agrees at 11 bases. J gave up 6 bases and V 4 bases, and 2 bases lay outside the gene matches. The CDR3 has 14 amino acids. The germline V gene encodes CDR1 LNHDA and CDR2 SQIVND (reference sequence). The CDR3 sequence: CASSTGQGAQPQHF. Here the CDR3 DNA reads TGTGCCAGTAGTACTGGACAGGGGGCTCAGCCCCAGCATTTT.

The CDR3 loop is CASSTGLWTDTQYF. The CDR3 bases are TGTGCCAGTAGTACGGGACTTTGGACAGATACGCAGTATTTT. The V call is TRBV19, the J call TRBJ2-3, with D maybe TRBD2 (6 bases). Trimming cost V 4 bases and J 3 bases, with 11 bases left between them. This CDR3 spans 14 amino acids. Germline V lookup: CDR1 LNHDA, CDR2 SQIVND (reference sequence).